Here is one TCR delta chain with its context. Its antigen is as yet unknown. RNA was extracted from the cells and then reverse transcribed. Pooled V-gene forward primers with one constant-region reverse primer generated the CDR3 amplicons by multiplex PCR. TCRdb re-called the multiplex PCR reads using CATT. The sample carries about 55,000 delta-chain clones, about a sixth recorded once. This entry comes from a study of Vδ1+ human thymocytes. Study results and caveats: Unlike peripheral blood Vdelta1+ controls, thymic delta-chain sequences included about 20% Vdelta2 and few Vdelta3. Bulk repertoire data may be misinterpreted because of unexpected Vdelta2 sequences. In the thymus, TRG and TRD repertoires looked highly polyclonal with Gaussian CDR3 lengths.

Alphabeta T cells were depleted, then CD3+ Vdelta1+ Vdelta2- thymocytes were FACS-sorted. Purity of the sorted Vdelta1+ thymocytes ranged from roughly 97% to 99.6%. V lost 5 bases to trimming and J lost 5 bases; unmatched junction nucleotides: 23. Germline loops: CDR1 TSWWSYY, CDR2 QGS. CDR3 size: 20 residues. V is TRDV1 and J is TRDJ1, with 10 bases aligning to TRDD3. This receptor was taken from a boy under two years old who had congenital heart surgery. Input material: Vdelta1+ gamma-delta thymocytes from the thymus. Indicated subset: FACS-sorted CD3+ TCRalphabeta- TCRVdelta1+ TCRVdelta2- thymocytes. CDR3 amino acids: CALGNSSYLVRGDTEDKLIF. The CDR3 DNA follows: TGTGCTCTTGGGAATTCTTCCTACTTGGTAAGGGGGGATACGGAGGATAAACTCATCTTT.